Presented here are 8 T cell receptor beta chains from one specimen sequenced in a study of shared clonotypes between healthy human individuals (dated by TCRdb to about 2020). Library preparation employed the immunoSEQ multiplex PCR assay. TCRdb limited this immuneACCESS table to in-frame rearrangements with V and J called. A share of clones is missing; checked studies link under half to unresolved V genes, and the rest is unexplained. The sample includes some 2,100,000 clones, with almost 96% observed a single time. Of the sample, around 0.13% is held by the ten largest clones. Sequencing was done on a sample of naive CD4+ T cells sorted from blood. The label giving this sample's cell subset or site can be read as: CD45RA+ positively selected. These receptor sequences come from a young man in good health.

The genes are TRBV6-5 and TRBJ2-1; D possibly uses TRBD1 or TRBD2 (5 bases each). Germline V gene data show CDR1 as MNHEY and CDR2 as SVGAGI. The CDR3 is 15 amino acids. V lost 6 bases, J lost 4 bases, and 16 bases lay in between. CDR3 bases: TGTGCCAGCAGGGCGAGGGGCGGAGATTACAATGAGCAGTTCTTC. The encoded protein is CASRARGGDYNEQFF.

The V and J genes are TRBV7-9 and TRBJ2-7, with D possibly called TRBD1 or TRBD2 (6 bases each). This CDR3 has 14 amino acids. Trimming cost V 8 bases and J 5 bases, with 19 bases left between them. Germline V gene lookup returns CDR1 SEHNR and CDR2 FQNEAQ (reference sequence). The CDR3, as DNA: TGTGCCAGCGGGGAGGCAGGGACACGCCACGAGCAGTACTTC. Translated: CASGEAGTRHEQYF.

The chain employs TRBV27 and TRBJ2-3, with D hard to call. Trimming stripped 2 bases from V and 2 bases from J, with 8 bases between. CDR1 and CDR2 from the germline V gene are MNHEY and SMNVEV (reference sequence). The CDR3 extends over 14 amino acids. The DNA for the CDR3 is TGTGCCAGCAGTTTAGGGCAGACCACAGATACGCAGTATTTT. Its protein is CASSLGQTTDTQYF.

The J gene is TRBJ1-3, the V gene TRBV5-1; TRBD1 matches at 8 bases. The CDR3 length is 14 residues. V gave up 4 bases and J gave up 7 bases; unmatched junction bases: 7. Germline values: CDR1 SGHRS, CDR2 YFSETQ. CDR3: CASSRTRGQNTIYF. The CDR3, as DNA: TGCGCCAGCAGCAGGACCAGGGGGCAGAACACCATATATTTT.

The V gene is TRBV6-5, the J gene TRBJ2-7, with D unclear. V lost 2 bases, J lost 4 bases, and 15 bases lay in between. Germline loops: CDR1 MNHEY, CDR2 SVGAGI. The CDR3 extends over 15 amino acids. DNA of the CDR3: TGTGCCAGCAGTTACGTTACGGATGCCCTGTACGAGCAGTACTTC. Translated, it gives CASSYVTDALYEQYF.

Only a few counts were recorded for this clone. CDR3 sequence reads: CASSPQGINYGYTF. DNA of the CDR3: TGTGCCAGCAGCCCCCAGGGGATCAACTATGGCTACACCTTC. This chain connects TRBV11-1 to TRBJ1-2; a weak D match, TRBD1 (6 bases). Trimming left V 5 bases short and J 2 bases short, with 12 bases between. Germline loops: CDR1 SGHAT, CDR2 FQDESV (reference sequence). The CDR3 is 14 residues long.

Note on this clone: This same CDR3 is encoded by further DNA sequences in the sample. The chain combines TRBV15 with TRBJ1-2; D gene uncertain. The CDR3 totals 14 residues. CDR1 and CDR2 (germline): LNHNV, YYDKDF (reference sequence). The V end lost 0 bases, the J end lost 4 bases, and 9 bases lay between the germline ends. The CDR3 region has the DNA TGTGCCACCAGCAGAGATAGGGCAGGCTATGGCTACACCTTC. It specifies CATSRDRAGYGYTF.

The rearrangement joins TRBV6-5 to TRBJ2-1; no definite D call. Germline V gives CDR1 MNHEY, CDR2 SVGAGI. V gave up 3 bases and J gave up 0 bases, with 12 bases separating them. The CDR3 runs to 16 residues. CDR3 sequence (DNA): TGTGCCAGCAGTTATATTTACGCAAGCTCCTACAATGAGCAGTTCTTC. It is translated as CASSYIYASSYNEQFF.